The rows below give T cell receptor beta chains drawn from one sample of a study of T cell responses to AZD1222 COVID-19 vaccine. TCRdb's table, derived via immunoSEQ multiplex PCR, lists solely in-frame clones and lacks some. The table includes more than 50,000 clones, about 85% detected once. This sample comprised peripheral blood, obtained on day 0 of AZD1222 vaccination. These receptors were taken from an adult in good health. Each CDR3 is given with its conserved first and last residue. Expanded clones are given a class, and other clones once, few, many or no size at all.

V: TRBV28
size: .
J: TRBJ2-7
CDR3: CASRPTGTYEQYF

V: TRBV20-1
size: .
J: TRBJ2-3
CDR3: CSASRTGERTDTQYF

V: TRBV25-1
size: once
J: TRBJ1-2
CDR3: CASSEGGYGYTF

V: TRBV19
size: .
J: TRBJ1-2
CDR3: CASSIRLGSNYGYTF

V: TRBV20-1
size: once
J: TRBJ1-1
CDR3: CSASGGSGNTEAFF

V: TRBV10-1
size: .
J: TRBJ1-6
CDR3: CASSAGQGFRSPLHF

V: TRBV10-2
size: .
J: TRBJ1-1
CDR3: CASSESGGSPGAFF

V: TRBV6-5
size: .
J: TRBJ2-7
CDR3: CASSYGQSEQYF

V: TRBV18
size: .
J: TRBJ1-1
CDR3: CASSPPGQGGTEAFF

V: TRBV25-1
size: .
J: TRBJ2-3
CDR3: CASSPSRTSGDTDTQYF

V: TRBV27
size: .
J: TRBJ1-6
CDR3: CASGPSTGIALHF

V: TRBV29-1
size: once
J: TRBJ2-1
CDR3: CSVEKLGSYNEQFF

V: TRBV7-8
size: few
J: TRBJ1-3
CDR3: CASSLVGNTIYF

V: TRBV2
size: once
J: TRBJ1-1
CDR3: CASSDLGIGTEAFF

V: TRBV11-3
size: .
J: TRBJ1-4
CDR3: CASSWDSQQYEEKLFF

V: TRBV2
size: .
J: TRBJ2-7
CDR3: CASSAQGAPYEQYF

V: TRBV7-8
size: .
J: TRBJ1-5
CDR3: CASSLEGLINQPQHF

V: TRBV4-2
size: .
J: TRBJ1-5
CDR3: CASSQDSEQPQHF

V: TRBV9
size: .
J: TRBJ1-6
CDR3: CASSVDGGLNSPLHF

V: TRBV19
size: .
J: TRBJ1-5
CDR3: CASSMAGYSNQPQHF

V: TRBV6-5
size: .
J: TRBJ2-7
CDR3: CATSQYEQYF

V: TRBV7-9
size: once
J: TRBJ2-5
CDR3: CASSPLGGKDSQYF

V: TRBV5-4
size: .
J: TRBJ2-3
CDR3: CASSSGLAGSSTDTQYF

V: TRBV29-1
size: .
J: TRBJ1-4
CDR3: CSVGGRIGTNEKLFF

V: TRBV19
size: .
J: TRBJ1-4
CDR3: CASSLLGTYEGEKLFF

V: TRBV7-9
size: once
J: TRBJ1-6
CDR3: CASSSIVTYNSPLHF

V: TRBV28
size: .
J: TRBJ2-7
CDR3: CASSLSMGSYEQYF

V: TRBV18
size: .
J: TRBJ2-3
CDR3: CASSPRTSGGSTDTQYF

V: TRBV5-4
size: .
J: TRBJ1-1
CDR3: CASRDTGFGDTEAFF

V: TRBV24-1
size: once
J: TRBJ1-1
CDR3: CATSEKGLGTEAFF

V: TRBV12-3/TRBV12-4
size: .
J: TRBJ1-1
CDR3: CASSNRADTEAFF

V: TRBV4-2
size: .
J: TRBJ2-7
CDR3: CASSQSGTGDWEQYF

V: TRBV5-1
size: .
J: TRBJ1-4
CDR3: CASSLGQGDEKLFF